The subject of this entry is one T cell receptor beta chain. These data originate in a study of Ad26.COV2.S vaccination and SARS-CoV-2 variants. Treatment: around 19 received Ad26.COV2.S at low or high dose, single or two shots; roughly five received placebo; per-sample allocation not given. Day 63 after the first injection of vaccine or placebo was the sampling time. Germline-derived CDR1 and CDR2 are LGHNA and YSLEER. The CDR3 extends over 14 amino acids. Losses at the gene ends were 0 bases for V and 8 bases for J; bases not matched to a gene: 6. TCRdb's copy holds only in-frame clones and misses some; the assay was immunoSEQ multiplex PCR. The table has hundreds of thousands of clones, roughly nine tenths seen once.

This receptor was taken from a person between 18 and 65 years old who received the Ad26.COV2.S COVID-19 vaccine or a placebo. Sequences were derived from peripheral blood, sampled in a trial of Ad26.COV2.S vaccine versus placebo. The V gene is TRBV4-3, the J gene TRBJ1-2, with 7 bases aligning to TRBD1. CDR3 region: CASSQDDRDSGYTF. The CDR3 DNA follows: TGCGCCAGCAGCCAAGATGACAGGGATAGCGGCTACACCTTC.